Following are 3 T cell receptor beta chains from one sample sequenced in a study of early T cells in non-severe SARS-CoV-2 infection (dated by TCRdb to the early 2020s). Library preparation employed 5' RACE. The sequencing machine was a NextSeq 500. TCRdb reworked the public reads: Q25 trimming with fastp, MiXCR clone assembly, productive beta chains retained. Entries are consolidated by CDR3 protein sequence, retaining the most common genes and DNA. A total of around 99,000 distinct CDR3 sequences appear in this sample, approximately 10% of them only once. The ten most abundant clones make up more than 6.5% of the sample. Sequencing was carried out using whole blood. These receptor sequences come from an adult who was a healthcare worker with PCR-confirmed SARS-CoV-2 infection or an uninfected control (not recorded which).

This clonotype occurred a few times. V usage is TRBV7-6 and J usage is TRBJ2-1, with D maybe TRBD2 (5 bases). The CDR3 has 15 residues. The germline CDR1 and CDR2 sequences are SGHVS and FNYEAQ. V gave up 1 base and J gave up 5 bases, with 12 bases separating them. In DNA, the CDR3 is TGTGCCAGCAGCTTAGGGACTTCTTCGCACAATGAGCAGTTCTTC. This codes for CASSLGTSSHNEQFF.

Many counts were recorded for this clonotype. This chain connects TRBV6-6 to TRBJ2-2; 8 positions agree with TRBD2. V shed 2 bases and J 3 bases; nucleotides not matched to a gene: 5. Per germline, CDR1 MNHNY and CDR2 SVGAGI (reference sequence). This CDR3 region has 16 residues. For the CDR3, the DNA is TGTGCCAGCAGTTACGGGGGACTAGTCGACACCGGGGAGCTGTTTTTT. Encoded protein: CASSYGGLVDTGELFF.

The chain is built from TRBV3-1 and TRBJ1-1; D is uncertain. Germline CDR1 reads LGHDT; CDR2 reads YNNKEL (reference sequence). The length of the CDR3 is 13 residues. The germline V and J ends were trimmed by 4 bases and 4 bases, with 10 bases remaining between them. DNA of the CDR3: TGTGCCAGCAGCCGGTCCGCGGGCACTGAAGCTTTCTTT. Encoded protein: CASSRSAGTEAFF. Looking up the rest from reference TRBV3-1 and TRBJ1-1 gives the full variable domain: DTAVSQTPKYLVTQMGNDKSIKCEQNLGHDTMYWYKQDSKKFLKIMFSYNNKELIINETVPNRFSPKSPDKAHLNLHINSLELGDSAVYFCASSRSAGTEAFFGQGTRLTVV.